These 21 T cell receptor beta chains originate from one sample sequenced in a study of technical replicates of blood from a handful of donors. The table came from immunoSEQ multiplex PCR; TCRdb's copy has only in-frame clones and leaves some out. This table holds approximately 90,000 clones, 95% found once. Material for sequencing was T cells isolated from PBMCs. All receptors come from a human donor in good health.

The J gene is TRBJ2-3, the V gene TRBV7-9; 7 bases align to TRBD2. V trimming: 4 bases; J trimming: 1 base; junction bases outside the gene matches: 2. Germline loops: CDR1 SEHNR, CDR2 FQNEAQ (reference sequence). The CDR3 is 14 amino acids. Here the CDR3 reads CASSSRGGTDTQYF. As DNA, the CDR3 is TGTGCCAGCAGCTCCCGGGGGGGCACAGATACGCAGTATTTT.

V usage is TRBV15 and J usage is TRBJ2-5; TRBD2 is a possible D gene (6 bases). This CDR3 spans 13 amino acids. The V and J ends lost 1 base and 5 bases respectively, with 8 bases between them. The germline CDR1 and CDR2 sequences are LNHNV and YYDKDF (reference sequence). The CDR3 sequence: CATSRGAGETQYF. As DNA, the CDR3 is TGTGCCACCAGCAGAGGCGCGGGGGAGACCCAGTACTTC. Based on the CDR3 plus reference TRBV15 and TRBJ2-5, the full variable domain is DAMVIQNPRYQVTQFGKPVTLSCSQTLNHNVMYWYQQKSSQAPKLLFHYYDKDFNNEADTPDNFQSRRPNTSFCFLDIRSPGLGDTAMYLCATSRGAGETQYFGPGTRLLVL.

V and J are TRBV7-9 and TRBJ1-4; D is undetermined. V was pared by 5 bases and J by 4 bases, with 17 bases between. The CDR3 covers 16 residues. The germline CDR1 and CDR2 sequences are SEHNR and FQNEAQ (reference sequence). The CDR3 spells CASSPARGVSNEKLFF. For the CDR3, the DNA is TGTGCCAGCAGCCCTGCCCGGGGAGTGAGTAATGAAAAACTGTTTTTT.

The CDR3 DNA reads as TGTGCCAGCAGTTTCCTGGGACAGGGGGCCTACGAGCAGTACTTC. The encoded protein is CASSFLGQGAYEQYF. The chain couples TRBV2 to TRBJ2-7, with 11 bases lining up with TRBD1. Germline V CDR1 and CDR2: SNHLY, FYNNEI. The J segment lost 2 bases and the V segment lost 5 bases, leaving 5 bases of the junction unmatched. This CDR3 contains 15 residues.

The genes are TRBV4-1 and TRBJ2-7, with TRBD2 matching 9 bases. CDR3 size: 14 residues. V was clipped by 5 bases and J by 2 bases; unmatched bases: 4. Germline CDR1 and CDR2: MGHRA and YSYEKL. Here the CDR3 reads CASSSTSGAYEQYF. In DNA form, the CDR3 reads TGCGCCAGCAGCTCGACTAGCGGCGCCTACGAGCAGTACTTC.

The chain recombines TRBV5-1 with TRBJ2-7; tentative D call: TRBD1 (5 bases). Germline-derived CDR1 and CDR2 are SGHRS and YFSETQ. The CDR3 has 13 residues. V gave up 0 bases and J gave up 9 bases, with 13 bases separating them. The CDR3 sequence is CASSLAIGEGQYF. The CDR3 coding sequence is TGCGCCAGCAGCTTGGCCATAGGGGAAGGGCAGTACTTC. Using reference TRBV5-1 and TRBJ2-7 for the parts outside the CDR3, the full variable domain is KAGVTQTPRYLIKTRGQQVTLSCSPISGHRSVSWYQQTPGQGLQFLFEYFSETQRNKGNFPGRFSGRQFSNSRSEMNVSTLELGDSALYLCASSLAIGEGQYFGPGTRLTVT.

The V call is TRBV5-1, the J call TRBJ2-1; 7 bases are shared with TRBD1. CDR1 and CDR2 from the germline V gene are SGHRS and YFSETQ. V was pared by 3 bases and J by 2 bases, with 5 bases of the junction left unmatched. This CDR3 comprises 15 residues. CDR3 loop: CASSSGQGAYNEQFF. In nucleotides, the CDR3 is TGCGCCAGCAGCTCGGGGCAGGGGGCCTACAATGAGCAGTTCTTC.

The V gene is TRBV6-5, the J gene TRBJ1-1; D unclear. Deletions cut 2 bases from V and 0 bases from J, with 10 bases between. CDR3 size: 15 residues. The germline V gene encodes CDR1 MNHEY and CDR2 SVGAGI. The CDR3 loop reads CASSYGENMNTEAFF. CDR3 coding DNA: TGTGCCAGCAGTTACGGAGAGAACATGAACACTGAAGCTTTCTTT.

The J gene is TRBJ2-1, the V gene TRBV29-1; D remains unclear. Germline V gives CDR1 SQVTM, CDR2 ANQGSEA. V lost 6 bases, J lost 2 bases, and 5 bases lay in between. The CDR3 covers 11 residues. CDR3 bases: TGCAGCGTAAGCGCCTACAATGAGCAGTTCTTC. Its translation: CSVSAYNEQFF.

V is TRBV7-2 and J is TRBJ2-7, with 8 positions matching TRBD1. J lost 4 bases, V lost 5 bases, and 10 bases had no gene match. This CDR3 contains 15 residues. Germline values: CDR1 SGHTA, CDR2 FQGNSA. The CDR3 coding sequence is TGTGCCAGCAGCCTACCTCGGACAGGGCTGTACGAGCAGTACTTC. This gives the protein CASSLPRTGLYEQYF.

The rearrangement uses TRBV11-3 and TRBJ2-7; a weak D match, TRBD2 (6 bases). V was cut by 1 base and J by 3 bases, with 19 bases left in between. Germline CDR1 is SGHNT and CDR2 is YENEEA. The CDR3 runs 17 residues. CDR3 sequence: CASSLVFKGGLNYEQYF. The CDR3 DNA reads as TGTGCCAGCAGCTTAGTGTTTAAGGGAGGACTAAACTACGAGCAGTACTTC.

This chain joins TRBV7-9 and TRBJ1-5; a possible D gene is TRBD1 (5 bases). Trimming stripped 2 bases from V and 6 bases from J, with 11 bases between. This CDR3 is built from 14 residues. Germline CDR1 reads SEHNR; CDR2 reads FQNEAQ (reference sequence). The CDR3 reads CASSLSEGFQPQHF. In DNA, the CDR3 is TGTGCCAGCAGCTTATCGGAGGGGTTTCAGCCCCAGCATTTT.

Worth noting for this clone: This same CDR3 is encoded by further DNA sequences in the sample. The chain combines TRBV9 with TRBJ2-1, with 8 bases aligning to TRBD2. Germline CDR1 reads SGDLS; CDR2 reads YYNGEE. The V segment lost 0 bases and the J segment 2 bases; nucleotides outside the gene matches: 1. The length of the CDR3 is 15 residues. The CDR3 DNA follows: TGTGCCAGCAGCGTAGACGGGGGGGCCTACAATGAGCAGTTCTTC. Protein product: CASSVDGGAYNEQFF.

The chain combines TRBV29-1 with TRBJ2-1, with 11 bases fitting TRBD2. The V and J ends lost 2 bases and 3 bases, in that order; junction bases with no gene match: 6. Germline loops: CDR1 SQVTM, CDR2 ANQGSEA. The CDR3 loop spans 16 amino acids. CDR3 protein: CSVETLAGGNYNEQFF. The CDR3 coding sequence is TGCAGCGTTGAAACCCTAGCGGGAGGCAACTACAATGAGCAGTTCTTC.

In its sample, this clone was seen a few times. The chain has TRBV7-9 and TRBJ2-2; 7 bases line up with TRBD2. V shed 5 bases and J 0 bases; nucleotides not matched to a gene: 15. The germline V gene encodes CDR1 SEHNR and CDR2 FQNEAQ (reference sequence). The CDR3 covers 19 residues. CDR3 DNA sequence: TGTGCCAGCAGCCCAGCCCATCCTAGCGGCCGATCGAACACCGGGGAGCTGTTTTTT. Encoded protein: CASSPAHPSGRSNTGELFF.

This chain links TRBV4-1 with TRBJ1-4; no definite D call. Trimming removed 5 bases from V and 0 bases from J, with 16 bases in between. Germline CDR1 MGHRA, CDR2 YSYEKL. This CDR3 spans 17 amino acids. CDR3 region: CASSTRRAEATNEKLFF. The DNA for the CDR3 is TGCGCCAGCAGCACCAGACGGGCGGAGGCAACTAATGAAAAACTGTTTTTT.

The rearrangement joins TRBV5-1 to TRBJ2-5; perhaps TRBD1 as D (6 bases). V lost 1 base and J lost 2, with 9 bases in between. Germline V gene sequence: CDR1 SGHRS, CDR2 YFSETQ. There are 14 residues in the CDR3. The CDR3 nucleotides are TGCGCCAGCAGCTTGTCAGGGGCACAAGAGACCCAGTACTTC. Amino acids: CASSLSGAQETQYF.

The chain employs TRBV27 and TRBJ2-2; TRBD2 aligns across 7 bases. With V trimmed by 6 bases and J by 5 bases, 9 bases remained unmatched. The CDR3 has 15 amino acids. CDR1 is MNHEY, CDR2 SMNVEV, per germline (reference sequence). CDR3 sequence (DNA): TGTGCCAGCAGCCCCGACGTTAGCGGGACCGGGGAGCTGTTTTTT. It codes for CASSPDVSGTGELFF.

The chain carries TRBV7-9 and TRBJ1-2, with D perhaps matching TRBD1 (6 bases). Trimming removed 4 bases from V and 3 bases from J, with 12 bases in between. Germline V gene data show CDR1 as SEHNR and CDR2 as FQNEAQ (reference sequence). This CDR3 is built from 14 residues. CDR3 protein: CASSYQGSDYGYTF. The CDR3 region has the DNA TGTGCCAGCAGCTACCAGGGGTCGGACTATGGCTACACCTTC.

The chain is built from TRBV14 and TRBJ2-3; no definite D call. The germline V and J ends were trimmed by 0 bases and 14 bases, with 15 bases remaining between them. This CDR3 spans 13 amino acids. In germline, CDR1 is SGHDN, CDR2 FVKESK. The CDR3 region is CASSQEYGPQRYF. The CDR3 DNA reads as TGTGCCAGCAGCCAAGAATATGGGCCCCAGAGGTATTTT.

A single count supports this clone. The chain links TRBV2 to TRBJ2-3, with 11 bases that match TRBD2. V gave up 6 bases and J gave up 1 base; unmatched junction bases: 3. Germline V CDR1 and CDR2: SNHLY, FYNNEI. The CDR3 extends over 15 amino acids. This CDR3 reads CASSGSGGGTDTQYF. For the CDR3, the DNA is TGTGCCAGCAGCGGTAGCGGGGGGGGCACAGATACGCAGTATTTT.